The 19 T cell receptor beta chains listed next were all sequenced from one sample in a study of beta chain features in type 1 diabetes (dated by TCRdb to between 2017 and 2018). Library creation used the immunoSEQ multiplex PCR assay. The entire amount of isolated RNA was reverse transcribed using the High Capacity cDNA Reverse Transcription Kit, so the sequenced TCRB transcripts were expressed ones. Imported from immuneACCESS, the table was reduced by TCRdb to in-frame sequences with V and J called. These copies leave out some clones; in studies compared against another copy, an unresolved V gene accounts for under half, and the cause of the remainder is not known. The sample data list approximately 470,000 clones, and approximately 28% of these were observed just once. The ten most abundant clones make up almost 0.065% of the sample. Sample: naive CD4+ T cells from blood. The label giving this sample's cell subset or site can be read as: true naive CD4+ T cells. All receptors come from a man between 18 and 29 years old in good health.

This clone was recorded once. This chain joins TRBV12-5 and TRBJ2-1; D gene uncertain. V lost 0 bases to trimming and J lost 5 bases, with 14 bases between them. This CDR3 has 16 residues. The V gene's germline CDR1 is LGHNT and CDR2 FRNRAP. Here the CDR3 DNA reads TGTGCTAGTGGTTTGGTACTGTTCGGTCACAACAATGAGCAGTTCTTC. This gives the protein CASGLVLFGHNNEQFF.

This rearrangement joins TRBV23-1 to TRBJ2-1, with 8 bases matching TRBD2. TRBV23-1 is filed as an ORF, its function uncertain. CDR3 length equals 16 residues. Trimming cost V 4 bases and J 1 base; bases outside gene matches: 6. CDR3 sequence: CASSRDSGKSYNEQFF. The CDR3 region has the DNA TGCGCCAGCAGTCGGGATAGCGGGAAATCCTACAATGAGCAGTTCTTC.

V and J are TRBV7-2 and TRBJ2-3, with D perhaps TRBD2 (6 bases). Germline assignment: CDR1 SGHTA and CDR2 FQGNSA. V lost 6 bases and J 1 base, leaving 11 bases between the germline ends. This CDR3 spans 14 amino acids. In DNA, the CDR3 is TGTGCCAGCAGGGCGGGACTCCGCACAGATACGCAGTATTTT. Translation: CASRAGLRTDTQYF.

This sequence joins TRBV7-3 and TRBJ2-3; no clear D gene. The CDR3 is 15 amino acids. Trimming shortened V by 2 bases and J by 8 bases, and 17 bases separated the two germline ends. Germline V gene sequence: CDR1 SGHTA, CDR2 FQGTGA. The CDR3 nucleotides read TGTGCCAGCAGCTTATCGCGAATCCCCCCCGGTACGCAGTATTTT. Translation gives CASSLSRIPPGTQYF.

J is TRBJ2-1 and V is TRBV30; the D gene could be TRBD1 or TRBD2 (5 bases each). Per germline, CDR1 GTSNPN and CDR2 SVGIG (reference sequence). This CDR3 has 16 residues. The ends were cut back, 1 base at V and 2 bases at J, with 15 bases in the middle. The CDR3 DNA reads TGTGCCTGGAGTGCGGGGCCTGGGGCCCCCTACAATGAGCAGTTCTTC. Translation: CAWSAGPGAPYNEQFF.

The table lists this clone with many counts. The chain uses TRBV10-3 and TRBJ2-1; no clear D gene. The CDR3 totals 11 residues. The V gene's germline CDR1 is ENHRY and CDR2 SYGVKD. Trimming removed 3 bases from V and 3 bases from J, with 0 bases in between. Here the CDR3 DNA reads TGTGCCATCAGTGACTACAATGAGCAGTTCTTC. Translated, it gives CAISDYNEQFF.

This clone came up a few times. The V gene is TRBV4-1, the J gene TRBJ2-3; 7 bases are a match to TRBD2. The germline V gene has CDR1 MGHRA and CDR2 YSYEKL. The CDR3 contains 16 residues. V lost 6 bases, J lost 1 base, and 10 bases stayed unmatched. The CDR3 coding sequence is TGCGCCAGCAGAAATTACCCTAGCGGAGGCACAGATACGCAGTATTTT. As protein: CASRNYPSGGTDTQYF.

The CDR3 DNA sequence: TGTGCCTGGAGTGTAGGGACTAGCGGGAGGGCCGGGGAGCTGTTTTTT. Translation: CAWSVGTSGRAGELFF. The chain joins TRBV30 to TRBJ2-2, with TRBD2 identical over 16 bases. Germline V gene sequence: CDR1 GTSNPN, CDR2 SVGIG (reference sequence). V trimming: 0 bases; J trimming: 6 bases; junction bases outside the gene matches: 1. This CDR3 contains 16 residues.

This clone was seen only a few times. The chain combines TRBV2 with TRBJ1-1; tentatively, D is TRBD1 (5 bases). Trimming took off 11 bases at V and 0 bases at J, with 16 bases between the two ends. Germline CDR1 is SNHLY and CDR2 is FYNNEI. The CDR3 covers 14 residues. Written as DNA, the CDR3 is TGTGCCGTAAAGCCGGGGGAAATGAACACTGAAGCTTTCTTT. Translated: CAVKPGEMNTEAFF.

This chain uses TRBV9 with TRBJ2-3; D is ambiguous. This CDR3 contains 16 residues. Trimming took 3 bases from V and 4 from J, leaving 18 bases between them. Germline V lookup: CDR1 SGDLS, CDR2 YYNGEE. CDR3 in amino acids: CASSGASSVVSDTQYF. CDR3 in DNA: TGTGCCAGCAGCGGCGCGAGTTCGGTGGTGTCAGATACGCAGTATTTT.

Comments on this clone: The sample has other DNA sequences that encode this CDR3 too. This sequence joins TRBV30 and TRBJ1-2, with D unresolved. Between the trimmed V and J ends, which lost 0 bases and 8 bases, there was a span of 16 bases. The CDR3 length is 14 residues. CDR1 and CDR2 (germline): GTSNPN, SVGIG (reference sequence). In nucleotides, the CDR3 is TGTGCCTGGAGTGTACGATGGGAAGTAGGGGGCTACACCTTC. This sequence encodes CAWSVRWEVGGYTF.

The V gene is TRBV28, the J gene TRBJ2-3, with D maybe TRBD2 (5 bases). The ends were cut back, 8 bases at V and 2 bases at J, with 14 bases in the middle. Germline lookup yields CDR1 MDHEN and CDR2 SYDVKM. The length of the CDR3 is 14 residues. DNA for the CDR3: TGTGCCAGCCGCACTTTTGGACTCACAGATACGCAGTATTTT. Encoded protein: CASRTFGLTDTQYF.

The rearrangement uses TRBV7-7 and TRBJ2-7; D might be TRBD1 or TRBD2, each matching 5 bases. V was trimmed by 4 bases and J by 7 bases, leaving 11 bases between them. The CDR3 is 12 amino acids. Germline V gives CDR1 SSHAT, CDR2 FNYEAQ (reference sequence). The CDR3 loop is CASSSFGGEQYF. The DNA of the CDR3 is TGTGCCAGCAGCTCCTTTGGGGGAGAGCAGTACTTC.

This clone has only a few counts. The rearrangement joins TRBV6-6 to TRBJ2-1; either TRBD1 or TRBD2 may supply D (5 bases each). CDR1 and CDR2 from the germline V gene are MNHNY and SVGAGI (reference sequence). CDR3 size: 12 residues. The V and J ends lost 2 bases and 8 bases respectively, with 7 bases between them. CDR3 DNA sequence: TGTGCCAGCAGTTACCGGGGCGATGAGCAGTTCTTC. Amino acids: CASSYRGDEQFF.

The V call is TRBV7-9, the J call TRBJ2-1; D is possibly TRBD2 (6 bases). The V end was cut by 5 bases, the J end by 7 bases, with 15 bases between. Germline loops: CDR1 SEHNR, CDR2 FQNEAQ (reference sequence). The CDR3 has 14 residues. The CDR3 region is CASSRGTLVNEQFF. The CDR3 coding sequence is TGTGCCAGCAGCCGGGGGACTTTGGTGAATGAGCAGTTCTTC.

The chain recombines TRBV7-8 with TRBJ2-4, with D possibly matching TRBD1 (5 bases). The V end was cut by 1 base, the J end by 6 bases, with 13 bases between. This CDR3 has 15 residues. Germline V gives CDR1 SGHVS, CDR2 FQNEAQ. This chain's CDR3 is CASSLGGPGPNIQYF. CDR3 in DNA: TGTGCCAGCAGCTTAGGGGGCCCGGGTCCAAACATTCAGTACTTC.

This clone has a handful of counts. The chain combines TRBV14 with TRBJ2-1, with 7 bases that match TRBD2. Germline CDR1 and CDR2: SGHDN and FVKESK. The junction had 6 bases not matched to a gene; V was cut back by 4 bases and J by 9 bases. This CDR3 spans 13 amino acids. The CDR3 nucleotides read TGTGCCAGCAGCCGCCCGACGGGGGGTGAGCAGTTCTTC. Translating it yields CASSRPTGGEQFF.

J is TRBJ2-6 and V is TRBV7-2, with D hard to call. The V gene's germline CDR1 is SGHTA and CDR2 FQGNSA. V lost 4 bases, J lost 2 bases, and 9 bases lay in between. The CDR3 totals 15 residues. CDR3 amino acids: CASSYPAPGANVLTF. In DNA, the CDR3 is TGTGCCAGCAGCTACCCGGCCCCTGGGGCCAACGTCCTGACTTTC.

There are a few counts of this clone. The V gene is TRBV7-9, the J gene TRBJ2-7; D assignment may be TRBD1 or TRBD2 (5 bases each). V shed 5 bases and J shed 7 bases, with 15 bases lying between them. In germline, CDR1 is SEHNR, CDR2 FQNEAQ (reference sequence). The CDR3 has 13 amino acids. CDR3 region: CASSTEGPGEQYF. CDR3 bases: TGTGCCAGCAGCACAGAGGGCCCAGGGGAGCAGTACTTC.